Listed here are 17 T cell receptor beta chains from one sample, sequenced in a study of shared T cell receptors in the human thymus. Assay: immunoSEQ multiplex PCR; the TCRdb copy retains only in-frame clones and omits some. The repertoire consists of about 660,000 clones, with around 87% occurring once and the leading ten covering roughly 0.0087%. The sample was also linked to a second study, of human thymus T cells.

The sequencing input was thymocytes. The source is a boy under three years old with a congenital heart defect.

The chain links TRBV14 to TRBJ1-2; 9 bases align to TRBD1. After removal of 4 bases from V and 1 base from J, the junction contained 7 bases not matched to a gene. This CDR3 has 16 residues. CDR1 and CDR2 from the germline V gene are SGHDN and FVKESK. CDR3 sequence (DNA): TGTGCCAGCAGCCCTCAACAGGGGGCAGATAACTATGGCTACACCTTC. Translating it yields CASSPQQGADNYGYTF.

The chain carries TRBV9 and TRBJ2-7; D is undetermined. CDR3 size: 14 residues. Germline CDR1 and CDR2: SGDLS and YYNGEE. Trimming stripped 2 bases from V and 5 bases from J, with 14 bases between. The CDR3 here is CASSVGSFGHEQYF. The CDR3 DNA follows: TGTGCCAGCAGCGTCGGGTCGTTCGGCCACGAGCAGTACTTC. Together with reference TRBV9 and TRBJ2-7, the CDR3 gives the full variable domain: DSGVTQTPKHLITATGQRVTLRCSPRSGDLSVYWYQQSLDQGLQFLIQYYNGEERAKGNILERFSAQQFPDLHSELNLSSLELGDSALYFCASSVGSFGHEQYFGPGTRLTVT.

This chain joins TRBV28 and TRBJ2-2, with 9 nucleotides matching TRBD2. V lost 1 base and J lost 6; bases outside the gene matches: 9. In germline, CDR1 is MDHEN, CDR2 SYDVKM. The CDR3 is 17 amino acids. CDR3 DNA: TGTGCCAGCAGTTTATTGGCGGGGGGGCCGTTCCCCGGGGAGCTGTTTTTT. This encodes CASSLLAGGPFPGELFF.

The rearrangement joins TRBV7-2 to TRBJ2-7; maybe TRBD2 (6 bases). The germline CDR1 and CDR2 sequences are SGHTA and FQGNSA. The CDR3 spans 15 residues. The V gene lost 0 bases and the J gene lost 4 bases, with 13 bases spanning the gap. CDR3 residues: CASSLAGSFPYEQYF. The DNA for the CDR3 is TGTGCCAGCAGCTTAGCCGGGAGCTTTCCTTACGAGCAGTACTTC.

The V and J genes are TRBV12-5 and TRBJ1-5, with 9 bases aligning to TRBD1. This CDR3 region has 14 residues. Losses at the gene ends were 6 bases for V and 7 bases for J; bases not matched to a gene: 7. The V gene's germline CDR1 is LGHNT and CDR2 FRNRAP. The CDR3 loop is CASGGDRDEQPQHF. In DNA form, the CDR3 reads TGTGCTAGTGGGGGGGACAGGGATGAGCAGCCCCAGCATTTT.

The chain uses TRBV6-5 and TRBJ1-2; D not certain. The length of the CDR3 is 13 residues. Looked up from germline, CDR1 is MNHEY and CDR2 is SVGAGI. Trimming shortened V by 6 bases and J by 6 bases, and 14 bases separated the two germline ends. The DNA for the CDR3 is TGTGCCAGCAGCTCAGGAACATCGGATGGCTACACCTTC. Protein product: CASSSGTSDGYTF.

The rearrangement joins TRBV30 to TRBJ1-1, with 7 bases that match TRBD1. V lost 3 bases, J lost 0 bases, and 10 bases stayed unmatched. Germline CDR1 GTSNPN, CDR2 SVGIG (reference sequence). The CDR3 sequence is 16 residues long. The CDR3 spells CAWSLTLDRLNTEAFF. The CDR3 nucleotides are TGTGCCTGGAGCTTAACCCTGGACAGGCTGAACACTGAAGCTTTCTTT.

The gene calls are TRBV27 and TRBJ2-3; 7 nucleotides line up with TRBD1. The CDR3 has 14 residues. Trimming took 7 bases from V and 2 from J; bases not matched to a gene: 6. Germline V gene data show CDR1 as MNHEY and CDR2 as SMNVEV (reference sequence). The CDR3 protein is CASNQGEDTDTQYF. The CDR3, as DNA: TGTGCCAGCAATCAGGGGGAAGACACAGATACGCAGTATTTT.

The rearrangement joins TRBV2 to TRBJ2-7, with a weak D call TRBD2 (5 bases). The CDR3 runs 12 residues. V lost 7 bases and J 2 bases, leaving 9 bases between the germline ends. CDR1 and CDR2 from the germline V gene are SNHLY and FYNNEI. CDR3 residues: CASTWGAYEQYF. CDR3 nucleotides: TGTGCCAGCACCTGGGGAGCCTACGAGCAGTACTTC.

The CDR3 loop reads CASSLPGFGANVLTF. The CDR3 region has the DNA TGTGCCAGCAGTTTACCAGGGTTCGGGGCCAACGTCCTGACTTTC. This chain connects TRBV28 to TRBJ2-6, with D possibly TRBD1 on 5 matching bases. V was shortened by 2 bases and J by 4 bases, with 9 bases between the two germline ends. The germline gives CDR1 MDHEN, CDR2 SYDVKM. There are 15 residues in the CDR3.

The V gene is TRBV4-3, the J gene TRBJ2-2, with TRBD1 matching over 7 bases. V lost 4 bases, J lost 4 bases, and 6 bases stayed unmatched. This CDR3 comprises 15 residues. The germline V gene has CDR1 LGHNA and CDR2 YSLEER. The CDR3 DNA reads TGCGCCAGCAGCCTCGACAGGGAAAGCACCGGGGAGCTGTTTTTT. It is translated as CASSLDRESTGELFF.

This clone appeared a single time. V gene TRBV4-3 combines with J gene TRBJ2-5; 12 bases line up with TRBD2. Unmatched junction bases numbered 6, after V lost 3 bases and J lost 1 base. This CDR3 has 17 amino acids. Germline CDR1 reads LGHNA; CDR2 reads YSLEER. CDR3 coding DNA: TGCGCCAGCAGCCAGGAACTAGCGGGGGGAACCCAAGAGACCCAGTACTTC. Protein product: CASSQELAGGTQETQYF.

The chain couples TRBV28 to TRBJ2-4, with a tentative D call TRBD2 (6 bases). The CDR3 totals 14 residues. Trimming took 3 bases from V and 13 from J, leaving 19 bases between them. Germline lookup yields CDR1 MDHEN and CDR2 SYDVKM. As DNA, the CDR3 is TGTGCCAGCAGTTTCGGGACTGAACCCTTGGGACAGTACTTC. Its protein product is CASSFGTEPLGQYF.

The chain recombines TRBV28 with TRBJ1-5; the D gene is possibly TRBD1 (6 bases). The germline gives CDR1 MDHEN, CDR2 SYDVKM. Trimming removed 0 bases at V and 2 bases at J, with 20 bases between. The CDR3 loop spans 19 amino acids. CDR3 coding DNA: TGTGCCAGCAGTTTATGGGGTAGGGTGGGGGCTAAGGGCAATCAGCCCCAGCATTTT. This gives the protein CASSLWGRVGAKGNQPQHF.

V is TRBV6-5 and J is TRBJ2-5; 13 nucleotides align to TRBD2. The CDR3 totals 15 residues. Germline V gene sequence: CDR1 MNHEY, CDR2 SVGAGI. J lost 8 bases, V lost 6 bases, and 9 bases had no gene match. CDR3: CASRTLTSGGGTQYF. Written as DNA, the CDR3 is TGTGCCAGCAGAACACTCACTAGCGGGGGGGGTACCCAGTACTTC.

The CDR3 sequence: CASSTLIGPSSYEQYF. The CDR3 DNA is TGTGCCAGTAGTACCCTGATTGGGCCGAGCTCCTACGAGCAGTACTTC. V gene TRBV19 combines with J gene TRBJ2-7; D uncertain. CDR1 and CDR2 (germline): LNHDA, SQIVND (reference sequence). The CDR3 is 16 amino acids. Trimming took off 4 bases at V and 0 bases at J, with 16 bases between the two ends. Filled out from reference TRBV19 and TRBJ2-7, the complete variable domain reads DGGITQSPKYLFRKEGQNVTLSCEQNLNHDAMYWYRQDPGQGLRLIYYSQIVNDFQKGDIAEGYSVSREKKESFPLTVTSAQKNPTAFYLCASSTLIGPSSYEQYFGPGTRLTVT.

The CDR3 loop is CASSKGGKLAKNIQYF. The CDR3 DNA reads as TGTGCCAGTAGCAAAGGGGGCAAATTAGCCAAAAACATTCAGTACTTC. The chain is built from TRBV19 and TRBJ2-4; 7 nucleotides align to TRBD1. With 6 bases clipped from V and 0 bases from J, the junction kept 8 bases outside the gene matches. The CDR3 is 16 amino acids. Per the germline V gene, CDR1 is LNHDA and CDR2 is SQIVND (reference sequence).